The 21 T cell receptor beta chains reported below all come from one sample, sequenced in a study of T-cell memory formation after mild COVID-19. TCRdb reprocessed the 5' RACE reads with MiXCR, giving one entry per CDR3 protein. Seen here are around 200,000 distinct CDR3 sequences, about 10% observed once, and the top ten hold just over 3%. The sample was PBMCs or a T cell subset sorted from them (not recorded which). The receptors stem from a man younger than 35 who had mild COVID-19 (a few samples of this study predate the infection). Cell type and time point are not known.

The rearrangement uses TRBV7-3 and TRBJ2-3; a weak D match, TRBD2 (5 bases). This CDR3 spans 13 amino acids. Per germline, CDR1 SGHTA and CDR2 FQGTGA. Trimming pared 5 bases from V and 4 bases from J, leaving 10 bases between. CDR3 DNA sequence: TGTGCCAGCAGCCAAGAACTAGCAGATACGCAGTATTTT. This sequence encodes CASSQELADTQYF.

The sample holds a few counts of this clonotype. DNA for the CDR3: TGTGCCAGCAGTTACGAGCCCGGGGAGCTGTTTTTT. Its protein is CASSYEPGELFF. This chain uses TRBV6-2 or TRBV6-3 with TRBJ2-2, with unresolved D. The CDR3 is 12 residues long. V was pared by 2 bases and J by 6 bases, with 4 bases between. Germline-derived CDR1 and CDR2 are MNHEY and SVGEGT.

This clonotype was counted between two and nine times. This sequence joins TRBV20-1 and TRBJ2-1; 7 bases are a match to TRBD2. Per germline, CDR1 DFQATT and CDR2 SNEGSKA (reference sequence). The CDR3 runs 17 residues. Trimming removed 0 bases from V and 2 bases from J; junction bases left unmatched: 10. DNA of the CDR3: TGCAGTGCTAGAGATCGAGAAATGGGGACTACCTACAATGAGCAGTTCTTC. Translated, it gives CSARDREMGTTYNEQFF.

This clonotype appeared a few times. This chain joins TRBV20-1 and TRBJ1-6, with TRBD1 matching 11 bases. Looked up from germline, CDR1 is DFQATT and CDR2 is SNEGSKA (reference sequence). V shed 2 bases, J shed 8 bases, and the junction held 5 bases outside the gene matches. The CDR3 has 15 residues. The CDR3 coding sequence is TGCAGTGCTAGACCCCTGGGACAGGGGGATTCACCCCTCCACTTT. It specifies CSARPLGQGDSPLHF.

This clonotype occurred a few times. This chain joins TRBV20-1 and TRBJ1-2; no firm D call. The CDR3 loop spans 12 amino acids. Germline values: CDR1 DFQATT, CDR2 SNEGSKA (reference sequence). V lost 3 bases, J lost 4 bases, and 9 bases lay in between. The CDR3 reads CSARSGSYGYTF. The CDR3 DNA reads as TGCAGTGCTAGGTCAGGAAGCTATGGCTACACCTTC.

The chain couples TRBV7-2 to TRBJ2-3, with unresolved D. The length of the CDR3 is 13 residues. CDR1 and CDR2 from the germline V gene are SGHTA and FQGNSA. V was clipped by 8 bases and J by 2 bases, with 11 bases between them. The DNA for the CDR3 is TGTGCCAGCTCGGGCCTGTACACAGATACGCAGTATTTT. Its translation: CASSGLYTDTQYF.

The V gene is TRBV29-1, the J gene TRBJ1-5; D possibly corresponds to TRBD1 (5 bases). Germline CDR1 reads SQVTM; CDR2 reads ANQGSEA. The V gene lost 4 bases and the J gene lost 7 bases, with 11 bases spanning the gap. The CDR3 consists of 12 residues. The CDR3 reads CSVGGKDQPQHF. CDR3 DNA sequence: TGCAGCGTTGGGGGGAAAGACCAGCCCCAGCATTTT.

The CDR3 nucleotides are TGTGCCAGCAGGACAGGAGGAGGCACTGAAGCTTTCTTT. Translating it yields CASRTGGGTEAFF. The V and J genes are TRBV7-9 and TRBJ1-1; the D gene is possibly TRBD1 (6 bases). Trimming shortened V by 6 bases and J by 4 bases, and 12 bases separated the two germline ends. The germline CDR1 and CDR2 sequences are SEHNR and FQNEAQ (reference sequence). This CDR3 has 13 amino acids. Together with reference TRBV7-9 and TRBJ1-1, the CDR3 gives the full variable domain: DTGVSQNPRHKITKRGQNVTFRCDPISEHNRLYWYRQTLGQGPEFLTYFQNEAQLEKSRLLSDRFSAERPKGSFSTLEIQRTEQGDSAMYLCASRTGGGTEAFFGQGTRLTVV.

This clonotype was counted between two and nine times. The gene calls are TRBV6-5 and TRBJ2-7, with unresolved D. This CDR3 has 13 residues. The V and J ends lost 6 bases and 3 bases respectively, with 12 bases between them. CDR1 is MNHEY and CDR2 is SVGAGI in the germline V gene. In DNA, the CDR3 is TGTGCCAGCAGACGGGCCCCCAGCTACGAGCAGTACGTC. Protein product: CASRRAPSYEQYV.

This clonotype came up many times. This chain connects TRBV5-1 to TRBJ1-3, with D possibly being TRBD1 (5 bases). Germline V gives CDR1 SGHRS, CDR2 YFSETQ. The length of the CDR3 is 16 residues. Trimming took 4 bases from V and 0 from J, leaving 14 bases between them. The CDR3 sequence: CASSGTGTGSGNTIYF. DNA for the CDR3: TGCGCCAGCAGCGGGACCGGGACGGGCTCTGGAAACACCATATATTTT.

The chain carries TRBV5-1 and TRBJ1-1; perhaps TRBD1 as D (5 bases). The CDR3 spans 14 residues. CDR1 is SGHRS, CDR2 YFSETQ, per germline. V lost 3 bases and J 6 bases, leaving 15 bases between the germline ends. In nucleotides, the CDR3 is TGCGCCAGCAGCTCGGAGGGGCGGGCCCCTGAAGCTTTCTTT. This gives the protein CASSSEGRAPEAFF.

The gene calls are TRBV5-1 and TRBJ1-6; D remains ambiguous. This CDR3 is 14 amino acids long. Trimming left V 4 bases short and J 6 bases short, with 11 bases between. Germline CDR1 reads SGHRS; CDR2 reads YFSETQ. Here the CDR3 reads CASSPLMGNSPLHF. The CDR3 nucleotides are TGCGCCAGCAGCCCCCTAATGGGTAATTCACCCCTCCACTTT.

This clonotype has more than one count but fewer than ten. The V gene is TRBV6-5, the J gene TRBJ2-3; 7 bases agree with TRBD1. The CDR3 is made up of 16 amino acids. CDR1 is MNHEY, CDR2 SVGAGI, per germline. The trim removed 0 bases at V and 7 bases at J, leaving 10 bases unmatched. CDR3 residues: CASSYSGTELPNTQYF. Written as DNA, the CDR3 is TGTGCCAGCAGTTACTCGGGGACAGAGCTACCCAATACGCAGTATTTT.

The table lists this clonotype with a few counts. The CDR3 is CATRAYNSPLHF. For the CDR3, the DNA is TGTGCCACCCGGGCGTATAATTCACCCCTCCACTTT. V is TRBV6-5 and J is TRBJ1-6, with D uncertain. The V end was cut by 10 bases, the J end by 4 bases, with 8 bases between. In germline, CDR1 is MNHEY, CDR2 SVGAGI. This CDR3 contains 12 residues.

The J gene is TRBJ1-3, the V gene TRBV21-1; the D segment call TRBD1 is taken from the table without a DNA check. TRBV21-1 is marked as a pseudogene. CDR3 length: 14 residues. Here the CDR3 DNA reads TGTGCCAGCAGCACCCGGACAGGGGGAAACACCATATATTTT. This sequence encodes CASSTRTGGNTIYF.

This clonotype was seen a few times. The chain recombines TRBV6-1 with TRBJ2-5; D ambiguous. Trimming stripped 3 bases from V and 7 bases from J, with 21 bases between. The CDR3 loop spans 16 amino acids. Germline values: CDR1 MNHNS, CDR2 SASEGT. DNA for the CDR3: TGTGCCAGCAGTGAGTTCCGGCGGAGTGGGCGTGGGACCCAGTACTTC. It yields the protein CASSEFRRSGRGTQYF.

V is TRBV10-3 and J is TRBJ1-1; D is undetermined. The V gene's germline CDR1 is ENHRY and CDR2 SYGVKD. The CDR3 sequence is 13 residues long. Trimming stripped 6 bases from V and 0 bases from J, with 8 bases between. For the CDR3, the DNA is TGTGCCATCAGCGCAGAGCTGAACACTGAAGCTTTCTTT. Its protein product is CAISAELNTEAFF.

This clonotype was seen more than once but under ten times. Written as DNA, the CDR3 is TGTGCCAGCAGTTATGGTGGGACTAGCGGGGATTATGAGCAGTTCTTC. This sequence encodes CASSYGGTSGDYEQFF. This chain joins TRBV6-2 or TRBV6-3 and TRBJ2-1, with 13 bases fitting TRBD2. V lost 3 bases and J lost 8; bases outside the gene matches: 7. CDR3 length: 16 amino acids. The germline CDR1 and CDR2 sequences are MNHEY and SVGEGT.

In its sample, this clonotype was seen a few times. This chain connects TRBV10-3 to TRBJ1-1; 7 bases line up with TRBD1. Trimming removed 3 bases from V and 5 bases from J; junction bases left unmatched: 6. Germline CDR1 ENHRY, CDR2 SYGVKD. This CDR3 has 14 residues. The CDR3 loop is CAISEAGGQTEAFF. In DNA form, the CDR3 reads TGTGCCATCAGTGAAGCAGGGGGGCAAACTGAAGCTTTCTTT.

The J gene is TRBJ1-6, the V gene TRBV12-3 or TRBV12-4; D is undetermined. This CDR3 is 14 amino acids long. V shed 7 bases and J shed 5 bases, with 12 bases lying between them. The CDR3 sequence: CASTPTAHNSPLHF. The CDR3 DNA reads as TGTGCCAGCACTCCGACCGCACATAATTCACCCCTCCACTTT.

This clonotype came up a few times. J is TRBJ2-1 and V is TRBV5-1; TRBD2 matches 13 bases. Looked up from germline, CDR1 is SGHRS and CDR2 is YFSETQ. V was clipped by 4 bases and J by 9 bases; unmatched bases: 4. This CDR3 has 14 residues. The CDR3 sequence: CASSPGTSGAEQFF. As DNA, the CDR3 is TGCGCCAGCAGCCCAGGGACTAGCGGGGCTGAGCAGTTCTTC.